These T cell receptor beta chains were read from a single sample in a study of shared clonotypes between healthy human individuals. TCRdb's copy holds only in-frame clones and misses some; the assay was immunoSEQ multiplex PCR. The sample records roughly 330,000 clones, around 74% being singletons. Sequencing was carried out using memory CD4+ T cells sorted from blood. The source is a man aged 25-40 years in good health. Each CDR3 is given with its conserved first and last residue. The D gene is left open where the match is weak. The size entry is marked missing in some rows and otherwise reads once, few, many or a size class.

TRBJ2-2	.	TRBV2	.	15	TGTGCCAGCAGTGAATTGGGGCCAACCACCGGGGAGCTGTTTTTT	CASSELGPTTGELFF
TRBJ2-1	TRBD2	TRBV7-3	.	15	TGTGCCAGCAGCTTGGGACTAGGCCCCTACAATGAGCAGTTCTTC	CASSLGLGPYNEQFF
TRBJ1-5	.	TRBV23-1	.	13	TGCGCCAGCAGTCCCACGGATAATCAGCCCCAGCATTTT	CASSPTDNQPQHF
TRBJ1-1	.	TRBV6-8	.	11	TGTGCCAGCATGGACGTGGCACAAGCTTTCTTT	CASMDVAQAFF
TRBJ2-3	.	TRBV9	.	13	TGTGCCAGCACCCCCAGGGTCGGGGATACGCAGTATTTT	CASTPRVGDTQYF
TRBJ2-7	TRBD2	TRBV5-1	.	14	TGCGCCAGCACCTCTAGCGGGACACTTTACGAGCAGTACTTC	CASTSSGTLYEQYF
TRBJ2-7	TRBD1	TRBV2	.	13	TGTGCCAGCACCCGGGGACAGCCCCACGAGCAGTACTTC	CASTRGQPHEQYF
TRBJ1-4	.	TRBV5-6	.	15	TGTGCCAGCAGCTTGCTTGCAGGGGATGAAGAAAAACTGTTTTTT	CASSLLAGDEEKLFF
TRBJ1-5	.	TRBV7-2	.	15	TGTGCCAGCAGCTTGAGGGGAGGATCGGGACAGCCCCAGCATTTT	CASSLRGGSGQPQHF
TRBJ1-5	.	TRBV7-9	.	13	TGTGCCAGCAGCCGAGGGGCTAATCAGCCCCAGCATTTT	CASSRGANQPQHF
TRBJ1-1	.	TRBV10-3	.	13	TGTGCCATCCGCGGGGGCATTGGGGCTGAAGCTTTCTTT	CAIRGGIGAEAFF
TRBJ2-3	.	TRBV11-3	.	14	TGTGCCAGCAGCTTAGGTTTTATTTCAGATACGCAGTATTTT	CASSLGFISDTQYF
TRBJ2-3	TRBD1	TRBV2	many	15	TGTGCCAGCAGTTGGGGGCAGGGGGCCGCCGGTACGCAGTATTTT	CASSWGQGAAGTQYF
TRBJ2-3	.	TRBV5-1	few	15	TGCGCCAGCAGCGAGACTCTCGTAGTCACAGATACGCAGTATTTT	CASSETLVVTDTQYF
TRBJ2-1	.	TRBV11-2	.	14	TGTGCCAGCAGCATCGACAGGTGGAGGGATGAGCAGTTCTTC	CASSIDRWRDEQFF
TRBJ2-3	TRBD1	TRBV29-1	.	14	TGCAGCGTTGAAGGGGGACAGGGATCAGATACGCAGTATTTT	CSVEGGQGSDTQYF
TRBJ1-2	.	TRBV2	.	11	TGTGCCAGCAGTGGCAGATATGGCTACACCTTC	CASSGRYGYTF
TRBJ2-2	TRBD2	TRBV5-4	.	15	TGTGCCAGCAGCGCGCGCGGGAGGCGCACCGGGGAGCTGTTTTTT	CASSARGRRTGELFF
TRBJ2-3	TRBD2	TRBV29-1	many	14	TGCAGCGTTGCTAGCGGGAGTCCGGCAGATACGCAGTATTTT	CSVASGSPADTQYF
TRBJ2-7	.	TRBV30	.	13	TGTGCCTGGAGTGTACCCGGAGACTACGAGCAGTACTTC	CAWSVPGDYEQYF
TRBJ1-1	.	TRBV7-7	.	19	TGTGCTAGCACCAAACCACTCCCCCGGTTCTCCGTGGGGAACACTGAAGCTTTCTTT	CASTKPLPRFSVGNTEAFF
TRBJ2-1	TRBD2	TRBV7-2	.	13	TGTGCCAGCAGCCGAGCGGGAGTTAATGAGCAGTTCTTC	CASSRAGVNEQFF
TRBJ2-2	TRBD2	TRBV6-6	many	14	TGTGCCAGCAGGCCGACTAGCGTCACCGGGGAGCTGTTTTTT	CASRPTSVTGELFF
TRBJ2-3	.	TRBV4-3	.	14	TGCGCCAGCAGCCAAATACAAAGCACAGATACGCAGTATTTT	CASSQIQSTDTQYF
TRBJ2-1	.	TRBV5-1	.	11	TGCGCCAGCAACGGATACAATGAGCAGTTCTTC	CASNGYNEQFF
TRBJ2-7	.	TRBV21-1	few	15	TGTGCCAGCAGCCCCTCGACTAGCGGGAGAGACGAGCAGTACTTC	CASSPSTSGRDEQYF
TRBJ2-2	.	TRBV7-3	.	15	TGTGCCAGCAGCCCCCCCGGGGGAAACACCGGGGAGCTGTTTTTT	CASSPPGGNTGELFF
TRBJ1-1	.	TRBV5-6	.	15	TGTGCCAGCAGCTTCGATCAGGGGTTGAACACTGAAGCTTTCTTT	CASSFDQGLNTEAFF
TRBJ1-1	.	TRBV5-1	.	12	TGCGCCAGCAGCCCCGAGGGGTCTAGAGCTTTCTTT	CASSPEGSRAFF
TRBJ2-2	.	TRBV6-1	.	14	TGTGCCAGCAAGGGGGTAAAACTCACCGGGGAGCTGTTTTTT	CASKGVKLTGELFF
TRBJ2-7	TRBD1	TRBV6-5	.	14	TGTGCCAGCAGTTTACTTGGACAGGGTGCCGAGCAGTACTTC	CASSLLGQGAEQYF
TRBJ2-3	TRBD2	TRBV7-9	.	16	TGTGCCAGCAGCTTCGGGGGGAGATTTTATACAGATACGCAGTATTTT	CASSFGGRFYTDTQYF
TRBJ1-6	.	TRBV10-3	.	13	TGTGCCATCAGTGAGAACAGGGATACACCCCTCCACTTT	CAISENRDTPLHF
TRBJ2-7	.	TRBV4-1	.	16	TGCGCCAGCAGCCCCCGGGGGACAGAACACTCCTACGAGCAGTACTTC	CASSPRGTEHSYEQYF
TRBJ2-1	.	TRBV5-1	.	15	TGCGCCAGCAGCTTGGTGGGCCCCACCTACAATGAGCAGTTCTTC	CASSLVGPTYNEQFF
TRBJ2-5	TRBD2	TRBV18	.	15	TGTGCCAGCTCACCACCGGCTCAGCGGGGAGAGACCCAGTACTTC	CASSPPAQRGETQYF
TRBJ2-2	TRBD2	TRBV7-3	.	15	TGTGCCAGCAGCTTACTAGCGGGAGTTGCCGGGGAGCTGTTTTTT	CASSLLAGVAGELFF
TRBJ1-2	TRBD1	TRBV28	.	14	TGTGCCAGCAGTTACCAGGGGGGCCCATGGGGCTACACCTTC	CASSYQGGPWGYTF
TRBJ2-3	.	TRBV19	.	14	TGTGCCAGTAGTATTGTCAAGGGTACAGATACGCAGTATTTT	CASSIVKGTDTQYF
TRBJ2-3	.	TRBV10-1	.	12	TGCGCCAGCAGTGAGTCAACAGATACGCAGTATTTT	CASSESTDTQYF
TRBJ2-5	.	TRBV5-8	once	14	TGTGCCAGCAGCTTGTGGGCGACTAAGGAGACCCAGTACTTC	CASSLWATKETQYF
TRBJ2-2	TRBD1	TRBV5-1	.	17	TGCGCCAGCAGCTTAGAAGCACAGGGGAAGAACACCGGGGAGCTGTTTTTT	CASSLEAQGKNTGELFF
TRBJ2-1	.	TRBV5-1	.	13	TGCGCCAGCGGAGTGACCGGGAAGGATGAGCAGTTCTTC	CASGVTGKDEQFF
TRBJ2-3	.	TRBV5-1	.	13	TGCGCCAGCAGCTTGGCCCTTCCCGATACGCAGTATTTT	CASSLALPDTQYF
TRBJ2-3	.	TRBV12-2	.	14	TGTGCAAGTCGCCCTGAAGCAGTCACAGATACGCAGTATTTT	CASRPEAVTDTQYF
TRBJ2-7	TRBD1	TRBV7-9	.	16	TGTGCCAGCAGCTTAGCGCGGCCCGGGACAGGCTACGAGCAGTACTTC	CASSLARPGTGYEQYF
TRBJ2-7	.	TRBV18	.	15	TGTGCCAGCTCACCAGGGCGGGTGACGTCCTACGAGCAGTACTTC	CASSPGRVTSYEQYF
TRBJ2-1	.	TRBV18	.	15	TGTGCCAGCTCACCGGCCCAAAACTCCTACAATGAGCAGTTCTTC	CASSPAQNSYNEQFF
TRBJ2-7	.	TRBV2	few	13	TGTGCCAGCAGTGGGACTTCCCGCGGCGAGCAGTACTTC	CASSGTSRGEQYF
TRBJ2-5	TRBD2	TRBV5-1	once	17	TGCGCCAGCAGCTCCCGTCGGAGGCTAGCGGGAGAGGAGACCCAGTACTTC	CASSSRRRLAGEETQYF
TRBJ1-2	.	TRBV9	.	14	TGTGCCAGCAGCTTGGACAGTTTTGGCTATGGCTACACCTTC	CASSLDSFGYGYTF
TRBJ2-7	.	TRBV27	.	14	TGTGCCAGCAGTTTATTTAGCAACTCCTACGAGCAGTACTTC	CASSLFSNSYEQYF
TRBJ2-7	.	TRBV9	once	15	TGTGCCAGCAGCGCGAGTCCACACGAACTCTACGAGCAGTACTTC	CASSASPHELYEQYF
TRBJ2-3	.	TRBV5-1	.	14	TGCGCCAGCAGCTCCGTCCCTGGCACAGATACGCAGTATTTT	CASSSVPGTDTQYF
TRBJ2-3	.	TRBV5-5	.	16	TGTGCCAGCAGCCTAGGTCTCCCTTCTAGCACAGATACGCAGTATTTT	CASSLGLPSSTDTQYF
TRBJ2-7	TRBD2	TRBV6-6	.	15	TGTGCCAGCCGGTGGACTAGCGGGAAATCCTACGAGCAGTACTTC	CASRWTSGKSYEQYF
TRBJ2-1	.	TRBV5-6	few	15	TGTGCCAGCAGCTTGCGGAGTGGAGCCTACAATGAGCAGTTCTTC	CASSLRSGAYNEQFF
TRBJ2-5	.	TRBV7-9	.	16	TGTGCCAGCAGCATACCCGGGACCTTATGGGGGGAGACCCAGTACTTC	CASSIPGTLWGETQYF